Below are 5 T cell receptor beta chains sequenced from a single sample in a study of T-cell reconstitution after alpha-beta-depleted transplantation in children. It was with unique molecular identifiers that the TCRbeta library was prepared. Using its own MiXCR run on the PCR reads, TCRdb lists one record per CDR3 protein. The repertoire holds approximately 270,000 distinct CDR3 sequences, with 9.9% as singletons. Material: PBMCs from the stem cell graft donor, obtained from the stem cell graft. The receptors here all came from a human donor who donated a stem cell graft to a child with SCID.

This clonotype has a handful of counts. In DNA, the CDR3 is TGTGCCAGCAGTTCCCAGGGAGGGAAGTCGGATACGCAGTATTTT. This translates into CASSSQGGKSDTQYF. This chain links TRBV25-1 with TRBJ2-3; 7 bases align to TRBD2. The J segment lost 6 bases and the V segment lost 5 bases, leaving 11 bases of the junction unmatched. The germline gives CDR1 MGHDK, CDR2 SYGVNS. The CDR3 is made up of 15 amino acids.

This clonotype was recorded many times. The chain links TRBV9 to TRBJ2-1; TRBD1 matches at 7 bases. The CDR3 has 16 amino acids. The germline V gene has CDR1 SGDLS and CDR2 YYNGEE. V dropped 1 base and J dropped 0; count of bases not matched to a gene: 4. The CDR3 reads CASSVSSGGSYNEQFF. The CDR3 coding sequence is TGTGCCAGCAGCGTAAGCTCAGGGGGCTCCTACAATGAGCAGTTCTTC.

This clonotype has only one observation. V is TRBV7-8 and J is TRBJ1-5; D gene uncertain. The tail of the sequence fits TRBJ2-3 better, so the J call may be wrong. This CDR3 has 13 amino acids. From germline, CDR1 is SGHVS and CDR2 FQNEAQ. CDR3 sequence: CASSWTSDQPQYF. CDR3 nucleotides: TGTGCCAGCAGCTGGACCTCCGATCAGCCCCAGTATTTT.

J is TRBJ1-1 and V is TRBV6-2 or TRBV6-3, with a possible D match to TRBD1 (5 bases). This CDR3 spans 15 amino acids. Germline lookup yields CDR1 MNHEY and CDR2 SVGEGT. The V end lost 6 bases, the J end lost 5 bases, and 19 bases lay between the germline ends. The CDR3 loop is CASSPTDRGDTEAFF. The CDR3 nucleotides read TGTGCCAGCAGCCCTACTGACAGAGGTGATACTGAAGCTTTCTTT.

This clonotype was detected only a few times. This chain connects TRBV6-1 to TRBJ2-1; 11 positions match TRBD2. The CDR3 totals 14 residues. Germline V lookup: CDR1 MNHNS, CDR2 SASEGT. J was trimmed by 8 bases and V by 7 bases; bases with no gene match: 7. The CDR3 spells CASTIAGGRHEQFF. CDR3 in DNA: TGTGCCAGCACCATAGCGGGGGGGAGACATGAGCAGTTCTTC.